These T cell receptor beta chains were read from a single sample in a study of T cell responses to AZD1222 COVID-19 vaccine. Method: immunoSEQ multiplex PCR; TCRdb's copy keeps in-frame clones and lacks some. This sample carries approximately 100,000 clones, around 95% of them seen once, and the ten largest clones take under 2.5%. The specimen was peripheral blood, collected on day 0 of AZD1222 vaccination. All receptors derive from an adult in good health. Both conserved end residues are part of each CDR3. Each record gives: V gene, J gene, CDR3 protein.

TRBV7-9	TRBJ1-4	CASSPRGEKLFF
TRBV4-1	TRBJ2-7	CASSQPGTSGRKYF
TRBV3-1/TRBV3-2	TRBJ1-1	CASSQVPAGTEAFF
TRBV21-1	TRBJ1-2	CASSKCLDRVKTPDYGYTF
TRBV11-2	TRBJ1-4	CASSPSTGVDEKLFF
TRBV27	TRBJ2-1	CASSLQGTSGEQFF
TRBV7-2	TRBJ2-7	CASRGQTPYEQYF
TRBV6-5	TRBJ2-1	CASSYRLAGGNEQFF
TRBV11-2	TRBJ1-1	CASSPQVRGTEAFF
TRBV27	TRBJ2-1	CASRDRGSSYNEQFF
TRBV9	TRBJ1-4	CASSSQGLANEKLFF
TRBV24-1	TRBJ2-7	CATSDSGRDSYEQYF
TRBV28	TRBJ2-3	CASSLSTDTQYF
TRBV27	TRBJ1-4	CASSSQSATNEKLFF
TRBV6-5	TRBJ1-6	CASSSDRGGSPLHF
TRBV7-6	TRBJ2-1	CATSGGLAGGPGANEQFF
TRBV4-1	TRBJ1-1	CASSQALGANEAFF
TRBV29-1	TRBJ1-1	CSVGSRGLGTEAFF
TRBV27	TRBJ2-7	CASSNPYSYEQYF
TRBV4-3	TRBJ1-3	CASSQDHGKLGNTIYF
TRBV24-1	TRBJ2-2	CATSSSRLRTGELFF
TRBV7-2	TRBJ1-2	CASSLEYGYTF
TRBV4-3	TRBJ1-1	CASRELGTLEAFF
TRBV12-3/TRBV12-4	TRBJ1-1	CASSPIGTEAFF
TRBV4-1	TRBJ2-1	CASSQRGGSYNEQFF
TRBV7-2	TRBJ1-2	CASSWLPPLLGLRSYGYTF
TRBV7-2	TRBJ2-3	CASSSQRGRTDTQYF
TRBV27	TRBJ2-7	CASSLLSQPYEQYF
TRBV7-8	TRBJ2-5	CASSLVPRVETQYF
TRBV12-3/TRBV12-4	TRBJ2-7	CASRMLGHYEQYF
TRBV10-3	TRBJ1-2	CAISESGTGSYGYTF
TRBV7-3	TRBJ2-3	CASSPQVAASTDTQYF
TRBV27	TRBJ2-1	CASSLALHSYNEQFF
TRBV5-6	TRBJ2-1	CASSRTSGRTNEQFF
TRBV4-1	TRBJ1-1	CASSPMTGGDTEAFF
TRBV2	TRBJ1-1	CASGAGDNTEAFF
TRBV28	TRBJ1-1	CASSPALIGGSF
TRBV5-4	TRBJ1-5	CASSSTPRQGNQPQHF
TRBV11-2	TRBJ1-2	CASSVRNYGYTF
TRBV19	TRBJ1-1	CASSIAANWYTEAFF
TRBV19	TRBJ2-2	CASTASTSANTGELFF
TRBV13	TRBJ1-3	CASSLRSGNTIYF
TRBV4-3	TRBJ1-5	CASSQDLGQPQHF
TRBV28	TRBJ1-6	CASRQGGSSYNSPLHF
TRBV28	TRBJ2-7	CASSPPPGGRYEQYF
TRBV5-1	TRBJ1-1	CASSRRYNRGASTEAFF
TRBV12-3/TRBV12-4	TRBJ1-4	CASSLDQGEKLFF
TRBV19	TRBJ2-1	CASSRRTANEQFF
TRBV20-1	TRBJ2-5	CSASAGSDQETQYF
TRBV6-4	TRBJ1-3	CASSGRGFAGNTIYF
TRBV5-1	TRBJ2-2	CASSLGAGRVTGELFF
TRBV18	TRBJ2-7	CASSLPPGEQYF
TRBV19	TRBJ2-3	CASSRGQTSTDTQYF
TRBV7-8	TRBJ2-5	CASSFARPREAETQYF
TRBV7-9	TRBJ2-7	CASSAGTSGAYEQYF
TRBV9	TRBJ1-6	CASSALQGRPGNSPLHF
TRBV7-3	TRBJ2-2	CASSLTGPRDTGELFF